The next 14 T cell receptor beta chains were all read from a single sample in a study of long-term antiretroviral therapy in people with HIV. Running of the v3.0 immunoSEQ assay took place at survey level. The data were produced by immunoSEQ multiplex PCR, yet TCRdb's version contains in-frame clones alone and is incomplete. The sample has 20,000 or so clones, around 82% seen once. The sequencing here drew on unsorted PBMCs, taken 2.9 years after starting antiretroviral therapy. Receptors were obtained from a woman between 25 and 40 years old with HIV.

The V and J genes are TRBV6-1 and TRBJ2-7, with a tentative D call TRBD2 (6 bases). The CDR3 spans 15 residues. Trimming shortened V by 3 bases and J by 7 bases, and 19 bases separated the two germline ends. CDR1 and CDR2 (germline): MNHNS, SASEGT. CDR3 in DNA: TGTGCCAGCAGTGATCCTACGCAGGGACTTAGGGAGCAGTACGTC. It is translated as CASSDPTQGLREQYV.

This clone occurred a few times. The chain combines TRBV2 with TRBJ1-5, with 9 bases aligning to TRBD1. This CDR3 is 13 amino acids long. V gave up 6 bases and J gave up 5 bases; unmatched junction bases: 2. Germline-derived CDR1 and CDR2 are SNHLY and FYNNEI. CDR3 loop: CASSGDRDQPQHF. As DNA, the CDR3 is TGTGCCAGCAGCGGGGACAGGGATCAGCCCCAGCATTTT.

This clone came up once. The V and J genes are TRBV6-6 and TRBJ1-3; D is unclear. V was shortened by 3 bases and J by 0 bases, with 9 bases between the two germline ends. This CDR3 spans 15 amino acids. Germline V gives CDR1 MNHNY, CDR2 SVGAGI (reference sequence). CDR3 loop: CASSYGGLSGNTIYF. The CDR3 bases are TGTGCCAGCAGTTATGGAGGGCTCTCTGGAAACACCATATATTTT.

The rearrangement links TRBV5-4 to TRBJ2-1; 11 bases match TRBD1. The CDR3 runs to 16 residues. Germline loops: CDR1 SGHNT, CDR2 YYREEE (reference sequence). The V segment lost 4 bases and the J segment 6 bases; nucleotides outside the gene matches: 9. The CDR3 here is CASSKEIGTGGNEQFF. In nucleotides, the CDR3 is TGTGCCAGCAGCAAGGAGATCGGGACAGGGGGCAATGAGCAGTTCTTC. Variable domain in full (rest from reference TRBV5-4 and TRBJ2-1): ETGVTQSPTHLIKTRGQQVTLRCSSQSGHNTVSWYQQALGQGPQFIFQYYREEENGRGNFPPRFSGLQFPNYSSELNVNALELDDSALYLCASSKEIGTGGNEQFFGPGTRLTVL.

The chain is built from TRBV6-5 and TRBJ2-2, with TRBD1 matching 9 bases. The CDR3 extends over 14 amino acids. Trimming removed 6 bases from V and 5 bases from J; junction bases left unmatched: 4. CDR1 MNHEY and CDR2 SVGAGI come from the germline V gene. The DNA for the CDR3 is TGTGCCAGCAGGCTGGACAGGGGAACCGGGGAGCTGTTTTTT. Amino acid sequence: CASRLDRGTGELFF.

CDR3 in amino acids: CASRMRVLTNYGYTF. The CDR3 region has the DNA TGTGCCAGTAGGATGAGGGTTCTCACTAACTATGGCTACACCTTC. The chain couples TRBV19 to TRBJ1-2, with D unresolved. Trimming left V 6 bases short and J 0 bases short, with 14 bases between. Per the germline V gene, CDR1 is LNHDA and CDR2 is SQIVND (reference sequence). The CDR3 totals 15 residues.

The V gene is TRBV30, the J gene TRBJ1-4, with D hard to call. The germline CDR1 and CDR2 sequences are GTSNPN and SVGIG (reference sequence). The CDR3 covers 13 residues. Trimming stripped 2 bases from V and 7 bases from J, with 11 bases between. CDR3 sequence: CAWSFGSFEKLFF. The DNA of the CDR3 is TGTGCCTGGAGTTTTGGATCGTTTGAAAAACTGTTTTTT.

The rearrangement links TRBV27 to TRBJ2-3; 10 nucleotides line up with TRBD2. The length of the CDR3 is 14 residues. V dropped 5 bases and J dropped 6; count of bases not matched to a gene: 5. CDR1 and CDR2 from the germline V gene are MNHEY and SMNVEV (reference sequence). The DNA for the CDR3 is TGTGCCAGCAGTAGCGGGGGGGCCACGGATACGCAGTATTTT. It yields the protein CASSSGGATDTQYF.

The rearrangement uses TRBV11-2 and TRBJ2-7, with TRBD2 identical over 7 bases. There are 16 residues in the CDR3. Looked up from germline, CDR1 is SGHAT and CDR2 is FQNNGV. Trimming took 5 bases from V and 6 from J; bases not matched to a gene: 16. The CDR3: CASSTQPSGLSREQYF. The CDR3 DNA is TGTGCCAGCAGCACTCAGCCCTCGGGACTATCCCGCGAGCAGTACTTC.

The V and J genes are TRBV10-2 and TRBJ2-2; D possibly corresponds to TRBD1 (7 bases). Germline-derived CDR1 and CDR2 are WSHSY and SAAADI. V shed 8 bases and J shed 3 bases, with 16 bases lying between them. This CDR3 has 15 residues. This chain's CDR3 is CASLISGGYTGELFF. The CDR3 nucleotides read TGCGCCAGCCTTATATCAGGGGGGTACACCGGGGAGCTGTTTTTT.

The chain combines TRBV6-6 with TRBJ2-2; D remains unclear. V was shortened by 3 bases and J by 2 bases, with 10 bases between the two germline ends. The CDR3 length is 15 residues. CDR1 is MNHNY and CDR2 is SVGAGI in the germline V gene (reference sequence). The CDR3 coding sequence is TGTGCCAGCAGTTATGCCAGCGACAACACCGGGGAGCTGTTTTTT. This codes for CASSYASDNTGELFF.

The chain employs TRBV29-1 and TRBJ2-1, with D uncertain. The CDR3 contains 14 residues. Germline V lookup: CDR1 SQVTM, CDR2 ANQGSEA. With 7 bases removed from V and 3 bases from J, the gap between germline ends came to 16 bases. The CDR3 protein is CSAPVATNYNEQFF. The CDR3 DNA is TGCAGCGCCCCGGTGGCCACGAACTACAATGAGCAGTTCTTC.

Written as DNA, the CDR3 is TGCAGCGTGTCCCCGGACCGCCGTTTGAACACTGAAGCTTTCTTT. As protein: CSVSPDRRLNTEAFF. The rearrangement links TRBV29-1 to TRBJ1-1, with D unresolved. Germline V CDR1 and CDR2: SQVTM, ANQGSEA. This CDR3 is 15 amino acids long. V was clipped by 6 bases and J by 0 bases, with 17 bases between them.

The V gene is TRBV6-5, the J gene TRBJ2-7, with D unclear. Trimming removed 6 bases from V and 2 bases from J, with 17 bases in between. CDR3 length: 15 residues. Germline V gives CDR1 MNHEY, CDR2 SVGAGI. CDR3 in amino acids: CASSPRRGAAYEQYV. CDR3 DNA sequence: TGTGCCAGCAGCCCGCGACGAGGAGCAGCCTACGAGCAGTACGTC.